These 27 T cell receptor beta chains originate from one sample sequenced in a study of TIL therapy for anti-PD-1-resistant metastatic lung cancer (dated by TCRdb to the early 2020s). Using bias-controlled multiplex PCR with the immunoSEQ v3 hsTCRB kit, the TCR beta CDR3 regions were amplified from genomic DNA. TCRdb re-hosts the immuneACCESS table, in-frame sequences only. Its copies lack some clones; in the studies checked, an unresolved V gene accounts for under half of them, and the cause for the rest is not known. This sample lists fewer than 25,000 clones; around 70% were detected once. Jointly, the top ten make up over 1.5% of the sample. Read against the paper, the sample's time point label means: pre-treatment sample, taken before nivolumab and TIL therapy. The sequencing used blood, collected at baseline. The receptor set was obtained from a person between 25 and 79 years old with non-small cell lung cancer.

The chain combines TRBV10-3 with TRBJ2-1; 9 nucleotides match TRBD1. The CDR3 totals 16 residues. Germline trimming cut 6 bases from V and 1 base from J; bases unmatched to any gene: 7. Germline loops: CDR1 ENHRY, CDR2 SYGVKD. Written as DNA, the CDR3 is TGTGCCATCAGAGCGGGACAGGGTTGGTCCTACAATGAGCAGTTCTTC. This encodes CAIRAGQGWSYNEQFF.

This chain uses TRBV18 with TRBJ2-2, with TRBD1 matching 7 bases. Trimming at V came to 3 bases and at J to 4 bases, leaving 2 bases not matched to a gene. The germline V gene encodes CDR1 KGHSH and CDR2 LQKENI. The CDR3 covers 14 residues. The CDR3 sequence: CASSPTGPTGELFF. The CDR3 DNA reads TGTGCCAGCTCACCGACAGGGCCCACCGGGGAGCTGTTTTTT.

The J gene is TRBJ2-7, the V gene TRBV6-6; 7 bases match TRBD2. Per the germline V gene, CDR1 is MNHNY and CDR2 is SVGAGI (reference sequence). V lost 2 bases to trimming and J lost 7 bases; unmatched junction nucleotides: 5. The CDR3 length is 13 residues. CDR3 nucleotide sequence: TGTGCCAGCAGTTACAGCGGGGCCTTGGAGCAGTACGTC. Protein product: CASSYSGALEQYV.

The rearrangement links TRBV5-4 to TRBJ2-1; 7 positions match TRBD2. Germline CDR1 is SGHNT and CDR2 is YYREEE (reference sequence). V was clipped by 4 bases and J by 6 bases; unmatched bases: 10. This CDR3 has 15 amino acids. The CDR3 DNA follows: TGTGCCAGCAGCCCGGACGCGGGAGCGGGCAATGAGCAGTTCTTC. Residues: CASSPDAGAGNEQFF.

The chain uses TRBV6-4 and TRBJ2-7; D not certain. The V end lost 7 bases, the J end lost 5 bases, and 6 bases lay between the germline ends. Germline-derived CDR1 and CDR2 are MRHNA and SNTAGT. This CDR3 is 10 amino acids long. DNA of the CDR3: TGTGCCAGCACCCCAGACGAGCAGTACGTC. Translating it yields CASTPDEQYV.

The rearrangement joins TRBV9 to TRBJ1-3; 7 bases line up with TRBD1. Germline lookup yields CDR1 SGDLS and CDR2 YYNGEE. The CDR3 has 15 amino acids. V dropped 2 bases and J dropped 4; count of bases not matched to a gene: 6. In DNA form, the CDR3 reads TGTGCCAGCAGCGTTGAGGGGGCGAAAGGAAACACCATATATTTT. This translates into CASSVEGAKGNTIYF.

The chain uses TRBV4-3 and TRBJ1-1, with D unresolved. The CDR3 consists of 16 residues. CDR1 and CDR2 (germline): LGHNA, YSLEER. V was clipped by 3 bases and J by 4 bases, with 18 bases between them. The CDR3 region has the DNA TGCGCCAGCAGCCATGATCATGGGGAGGGATCCACTGAAGCTTTCTTT. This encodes CASSHDHGEGSTEAFF.

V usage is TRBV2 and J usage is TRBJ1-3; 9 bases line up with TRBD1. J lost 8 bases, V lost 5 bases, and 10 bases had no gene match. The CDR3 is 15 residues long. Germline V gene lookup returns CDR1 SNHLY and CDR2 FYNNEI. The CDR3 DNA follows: TGTGCCAGCAGTCCACGACAGGGGGACAGTTACACCATATATTTT. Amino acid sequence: CASSPRQGDSYTIYF.

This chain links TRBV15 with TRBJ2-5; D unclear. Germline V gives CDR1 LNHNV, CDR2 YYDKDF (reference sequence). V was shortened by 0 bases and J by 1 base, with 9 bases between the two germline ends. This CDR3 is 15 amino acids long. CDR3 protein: CATSRDRTAQETQYF. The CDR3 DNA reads TGTGCCACCAGCAGAGATCGGACGGCCCAAGAGACCCAGTACTTC.

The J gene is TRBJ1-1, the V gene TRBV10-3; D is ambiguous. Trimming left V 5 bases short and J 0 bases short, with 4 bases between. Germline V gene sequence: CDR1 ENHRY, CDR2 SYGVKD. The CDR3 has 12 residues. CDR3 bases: TGTGCCATCAGTCAAATGAACACTGAAGCTTTCTTT. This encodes CAISQMNTEAFF.

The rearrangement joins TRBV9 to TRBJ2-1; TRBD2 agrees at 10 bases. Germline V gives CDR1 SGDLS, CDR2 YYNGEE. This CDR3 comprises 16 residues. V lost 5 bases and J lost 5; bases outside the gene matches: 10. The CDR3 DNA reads TGTGCCAGCAGTCCAGATAGCGGGGGGACCCACAATGAGCAGTTCTTC. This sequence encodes CASSPDSGGTHNEQFF.

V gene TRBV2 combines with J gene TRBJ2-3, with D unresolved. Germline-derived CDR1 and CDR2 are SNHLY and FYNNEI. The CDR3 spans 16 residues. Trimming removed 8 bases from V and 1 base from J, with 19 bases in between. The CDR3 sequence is CASLPPGSRGTDTQYF. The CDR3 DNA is TGTGCCAGCCTCCCGCCGGGTAGTCGGGGCACAGATACGCAGTATTTT.

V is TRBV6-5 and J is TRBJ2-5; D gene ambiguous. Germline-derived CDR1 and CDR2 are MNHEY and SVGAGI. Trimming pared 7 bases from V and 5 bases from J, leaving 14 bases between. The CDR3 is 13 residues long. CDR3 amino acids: CASTLRLWETQYF. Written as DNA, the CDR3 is TGTGCCAGCACACTGCGTCTCTGGGAGACCCAGTACTTC.

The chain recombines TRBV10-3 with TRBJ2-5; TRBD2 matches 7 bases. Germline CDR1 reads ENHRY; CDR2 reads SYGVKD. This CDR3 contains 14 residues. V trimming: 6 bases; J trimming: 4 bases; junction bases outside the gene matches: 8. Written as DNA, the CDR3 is TGTGCCATCAGGGGCGGGAGCTTGGGAGAGACCCAGTACTTC. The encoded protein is CAIRGGSLGETQYF.

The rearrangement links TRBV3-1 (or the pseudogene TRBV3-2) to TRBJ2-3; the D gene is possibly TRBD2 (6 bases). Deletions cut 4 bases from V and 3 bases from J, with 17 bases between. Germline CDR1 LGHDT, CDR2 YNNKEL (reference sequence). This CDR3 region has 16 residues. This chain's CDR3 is CASSPRTTTGTDTQYF. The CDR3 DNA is TGTGCCAGCAGCCCTCGGACTACGACGGGAACAGATACGCAGTATTTT.

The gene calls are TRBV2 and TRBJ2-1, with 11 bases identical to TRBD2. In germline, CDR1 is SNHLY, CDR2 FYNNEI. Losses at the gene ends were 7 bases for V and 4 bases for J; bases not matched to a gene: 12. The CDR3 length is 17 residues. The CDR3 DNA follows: TGTGCCAGCACGTCCCGGGACAGACTAGCGGGATACAATGAGCAGTTCTTC. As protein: CASTSRDRLAGYNEQFF.

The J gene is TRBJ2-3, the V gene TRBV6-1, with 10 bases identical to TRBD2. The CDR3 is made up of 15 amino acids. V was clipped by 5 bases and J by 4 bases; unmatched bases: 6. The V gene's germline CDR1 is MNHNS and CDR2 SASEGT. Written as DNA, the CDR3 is TGTGCCAGCAGTAGAACTAGCGGGATGTCAGATACGCAGTATTTT. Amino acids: CASSRTSGMSDTQYF.

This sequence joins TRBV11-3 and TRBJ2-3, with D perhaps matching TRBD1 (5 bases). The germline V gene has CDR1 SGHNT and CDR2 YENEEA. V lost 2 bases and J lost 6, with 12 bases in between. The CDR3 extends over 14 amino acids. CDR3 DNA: TGTGCCAGCAGCTTACGCTACAGGATGGATACGCAGTATTTT. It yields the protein CASSLRYRMDTQYF.

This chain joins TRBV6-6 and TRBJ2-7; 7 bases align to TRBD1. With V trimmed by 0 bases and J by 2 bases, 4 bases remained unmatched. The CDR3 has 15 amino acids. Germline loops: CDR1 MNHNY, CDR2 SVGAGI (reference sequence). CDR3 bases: TGTGCCAGCAGTTACTCGAGGACAGGAACCTACGAGCAGTACTTC. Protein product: CASSYSRTGTYEQYF.

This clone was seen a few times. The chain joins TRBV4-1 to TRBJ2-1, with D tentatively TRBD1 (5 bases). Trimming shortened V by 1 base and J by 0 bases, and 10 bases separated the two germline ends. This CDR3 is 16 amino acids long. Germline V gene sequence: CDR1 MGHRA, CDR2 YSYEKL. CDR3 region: CASSQVRTFSYNEQFF. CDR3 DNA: TGCGCCAGCAGCCAAGTTAGGACATTCTCCTACAATGAGCAGTTCTTC.

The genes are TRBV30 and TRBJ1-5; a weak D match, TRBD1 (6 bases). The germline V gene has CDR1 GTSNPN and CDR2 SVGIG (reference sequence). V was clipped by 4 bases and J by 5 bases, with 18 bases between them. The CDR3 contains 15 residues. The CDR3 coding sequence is TGTGCCTGGACTCCTCAGGACAGAGCATATCAGCCCCAGCATTTT. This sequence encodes CAWTPQDRAYQPQHF.

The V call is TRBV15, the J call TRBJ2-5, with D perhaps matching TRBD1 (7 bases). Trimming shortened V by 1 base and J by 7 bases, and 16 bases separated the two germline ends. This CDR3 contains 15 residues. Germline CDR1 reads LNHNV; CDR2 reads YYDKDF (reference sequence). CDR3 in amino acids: CATSRARGAQGTQYF. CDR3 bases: TGTGCCACCAGCAGAGCCAGGGGGGCCCAGGGGACCCAGTACTTC.

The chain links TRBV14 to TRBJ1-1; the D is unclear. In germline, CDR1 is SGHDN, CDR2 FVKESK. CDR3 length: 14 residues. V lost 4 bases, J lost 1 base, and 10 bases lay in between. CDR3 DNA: TGTGCCAGCAGCCCGTACTGGAGGAACACTGAAGCTTTCTTT. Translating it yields CASSPYWRNTEAFF.

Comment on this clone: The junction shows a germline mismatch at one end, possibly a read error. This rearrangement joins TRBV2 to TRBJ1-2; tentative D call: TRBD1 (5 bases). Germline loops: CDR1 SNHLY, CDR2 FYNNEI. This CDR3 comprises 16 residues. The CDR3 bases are TGTGCCAACAGTCTAGGGATTTGGGGGGGTTTAATGGGCTACACCTTC. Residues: CANSLGIWGGLMGYTF.

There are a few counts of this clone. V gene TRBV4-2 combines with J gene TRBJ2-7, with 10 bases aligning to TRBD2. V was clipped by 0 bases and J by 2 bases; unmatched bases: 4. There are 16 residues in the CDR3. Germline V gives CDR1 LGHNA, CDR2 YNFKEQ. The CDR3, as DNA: TGTGCCAGCAGCCAAGATCCAACTAGCGGGGCCTACGAGCAGTACTTC. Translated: CASSQDPTSGAYEQYF.

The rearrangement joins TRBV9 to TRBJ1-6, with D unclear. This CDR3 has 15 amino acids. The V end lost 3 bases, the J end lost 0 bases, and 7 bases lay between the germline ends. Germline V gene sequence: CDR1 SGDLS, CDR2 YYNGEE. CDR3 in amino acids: CASSAGSSYNSPLHF. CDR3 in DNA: TGTGCCAGCAGCGCGGGGAGCTCCTATAATTCACCCCTCCACTTT. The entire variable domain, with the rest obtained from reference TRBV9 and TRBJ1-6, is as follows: DSGVTQTPKHLITATGQRVTLRCSPRSGDLSVYWYQQSLDQGLQFLIQYYNGEERAKGNILERFSAQQFPDLHSELNLSSLELGDSALYFCASSAGSSYNSPLHFGNGTRLTVT.

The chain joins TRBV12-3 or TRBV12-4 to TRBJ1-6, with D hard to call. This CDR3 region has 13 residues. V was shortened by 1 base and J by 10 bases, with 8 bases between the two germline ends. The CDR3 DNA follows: TGTGCCAGCAGTTTAGGGTCCAGATCACCCCTCCACTTT. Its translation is CASSLGSRSPLHF.